One T cell receptor (beta chain) is described in this entry. MiXCR was run by TCRdb on the 5' RACE reads, yielding one entry per CDR3 protein. The sample includes around 300,000 distinct CDR3 sequences, around 4.5% seen only once; the top ten take approximately 20%. The data originate from a study of T cells after yellow fever vaccination. Study in general: The authors prepared low-cell-number fractions using SMART-Seq v4 Ultra Low Input.

CDR1 and CDR2 (germline): PRHDT, FYEKMQ (reference sequence). V was shortened by 3 bases and J by 6 bases, with 16 bases between the two germline ends. This CDR3 has 15 residues. This TCR was recovered from a man between 18 and 29 years old who received the YFV17D yellow fever vaccine. The rearrangement links TRBV13 to TRBJ2-3; possibly TRBD2 for D (5 bases). Sequences were derived from PBMCs, sampled 15 days after the yellow fever booster vaccination. The chain's CDR3 is CASSFGVGSGDTQYF. Written as DNA, the CDR3 is TGTGCCAGCAGCTTCGGAGTTGGGTCGGGGGATACGCAGTATTTT.